Below, one T cell receptor (beta chain) is given with its context. Its antigen target is currently unknown. It has no much larger one-base neighbor in the sample; base qualities were not kept. This entry belongs to a study of blood T cell repertoires in COVID-19 (dated by TCRdb to 2020 to 2021). Describing the broader study: Collaborator samples came from the United States, Italy and Spain and covered acute and convalescent phases of COVID-19. Sample metadata almost always included a de-identified subject ID, COVID-19 status, age in years and sex. The repertoires were released in a freely available public database intended as a resource for research on the immune response to SARS-CoV-2. The dataset comprised deeply sampled blood TCRbeta repertoires from subjects exposed to, actively infected with, or recovered from COVID-19. HLA class I and class II types, where available, came from metadata supplied by the sample provider rather than from assay-based typing. The samples were drawn from two sources: the first 160 participants of the ongoing ImmuneRACE study, and 1,254 subjects contributed by 6 global collaborators. The material from the prospective study consisted of cDNA or gDNA derived from T cells, B-cell-depleted T cells, or PBMCs.

TCRbeta CDR3 regions were amplified from genomic DNA by means of the immunoSEQ Assay, a bias-controlled multiplex PCR. Processing in the source paper ran as follows. Nucleated cell counts per sample were estimated from amplification of reference gene primers within the assay. To quantify the absolute abundance of each unique TCRbeta CDR3 rearrangement, sequence reads were collapsed and filtered. For each sample, productive Simpson clonality was calculated as the square root of Simpson's diversity index over productive rearrangements. TCRdb carries this immuneACCESS record with in-frame sequences only. Its versions omit some clonotypes, under half of them owing to an unresolved V gene in the studies checked, with the rest unexplained. From that table come the V and J calls and clone size; the DNA was used to work out D and trimming. Across this sample there are 90,000 to 120,000 clones, with around 88% seen only once. The ten largest clones represent roughly 6.6% of the sample.

The paper as a whole reports these results and caveats: Clinical and demographic metadata were provided uncurated, with the amount varying by source and participant.

Whole blood was collected in K2EDTA tubes by collaborating institutions according to the institutions' own protocols. For TCRbeta analysis, collaborators shipped samples in one of three forms: frozen whole blood, isolated PBMCs, or DNA extracted from either of those sample types. V is shortened by 3 bases, J by 5 bases, and the region joining them spans 2 bases. Reading the germline V gene gives CDR1 KGHSH and CDR2 LQKENI. The CDR3 has 11 amino acids, counting the end cysteine and phenylalanine. Kept here is only the CDR3 DNA, which spans 33 bases and is read in frame from base 1. The TCR sequence derives from a middle-aged man with active or convalescent COVID-19. Here the chain combines TRBV18 and TRBJ2-1, with no confidently assigned D gene. Sequences were obtained from peripheral blood. For the CDR3, the sequence is CASSPDNEQFF. The nucleotide sequence is TGTGCCAGCTCACCCGACAATGAGCAGTTCTTC.